Listed here are 25 T cell receptor beta chains from one sample, sequenced in a study of cytomegalovirus exposure and HLA in healthy donors. PCR involved 60 Vbeta and 13 Jbeta primers. Measured with immunoSEQ multiplex PCR; TCRdb has only the in-frame clones, and not every one. The sample includes roughly 150,000 clones, around three quarters seen only once; the top ten take 4.5% to 5%. The sample was PBMCs. These receptors all come from a man aged 25-45 years in good health.

This clone was seen just once. The chain couples TRBV4-1 to TRBJ2-1, with TRBD2 matching over 7 bases. The V segment lost 0 bases and the J segment 6 bases; nucleotides outside the gene matches: 14. The CDR3 loop spans 18 amino acids. Per the germline V gene, CDR1 is MGHRA and CDR2 is YSYEKL. The CDR3 reads CASSQDRVVAGVANEQFF. Written as DNA, the CDR3 is TGCGCCAGCAGCCAAGATCGTGTGGTGGCGGGAGTTGCCAATGAGCAGTTCTTC.

The chain couples TRBV29-1 to TRBJ2-3, with 8 bases that match TRBD1. The CDR3 has 15 residues. The V and J ends lost 1 base and 0 bases, in that order; junction bases with no gene match: 3. Looked up from germline, CDR1 is SQVTM and CDR2 is ANQGSEA. The CDR3 is CSVEGGDRSTDTQYF. The DNA of the CDR3 is TGCAGCGTTGAAGGGGGGGACAGGAGCACAGATACGCAGTATTTT.

The chain has TRBV6-6 and TRBJ2-7, with TRBD1 matching over 10 bases. Germline lookup yields CDR1 MNHNY and CDR2 SVGAGI (reference sequence). J was trimmed by 5 bases and V by 4 bases; bases with no gene match: 5. The CDR3 length is 14 residues. This chain's CDR3 is CASSWDRGINEQYF. The CDR3, as DNA: TGTGCCAGCAGTTGGGACAGGGGTATAAACGAGCAGTACTTC.

V gene TRBV5-1 combines with J gene TRBJ1-1, with D possibly TRBD1 on 5 matching bases. Germline V gives CDR1 SGHRS, CDR2 YFSETQ. The ends were cut back, 0 bases at V and 4 bases at J, with 10 bases in the middle. The CDR3 contains 14 residues. The CDR3 DNA follows: TGCGCCAGCAGCTTGGATACAGGTTTCACTGAAGCTTTCTTT. Protein product: CASSLDTGFTEAFF.

This clone appeared a few times. This rearrangement joins TRBV28 to TRBJ1-1; a weak D match, TRBD1 (6 bases). Deletions cut 5 bases from V and 5 bases from J, with 24 bases between. Germline assignment: CDR1 MDHEN and CDR2 SYDVKM. The CDR3 spans 17 residues. This chain's CDR3 is CASSGRVGAPLGTEAFF. For the CDR3, the DNA is TGTGCCAGCAGTGGGAGAGTGGGGGCTCCTTTAGGGACTGAAGCTTTCTTT.

The chain combines TRBV28 with TRBJ2-7; D may be TRBD2 (5 bases). The CDR3 extends over 13 amino acids. Trimming left V 8 bases short and J 0 bases short, with 11 bases between. Germline V gives CDR1 MDHEN, CDR2 SYDVKM. This CDR3 is CASGLQPSYEQYF. As DNA, the CDR3 is TGTGCCAGCGGACTCCAACCCTCCTACGAGCAGTACTTC.

V usage is TRBV4-1 and J usage is TRBJ2-7; D is unresolved. The germline gives CDR1 MGHRA, CDR2 YSYEKL. This CDR3 spans 13 amino acids. V was clipped by 0 bases and J by 6 bases, with 9 bases between them. The CDR3 bases are TGCGCCAGCAGCCAAGAAAGGCAGGCCGAGCAGTACTTC. Translation: CASSQERQAEQYF.

This clone has only a few counts. The chain is built from TRBV19 and TRBJ2-3; 8 nucleotides line up with TRBD2. Unmatched junction bases numbered 9, after V lost 5 bases and J lost 2 bases. Germline assignment: CDR1 LNHDA and CDR2 SQIVND (reference sequence). This CDR3 has 16 residues. DNA of the CDR3: TGTGCCAGTAGTGGGGGGACTAGTTTCGCCACAGATACGCAGTATTTT. Protein sequence: CASSGGTSFATDTQYF. The full variable domain, with the rest looked up from reference TRBV19 and TRBJ2-3, is DGGITQSPKYLFRKEGQNVTLSCEQNLNHDAMYWYRQDPGQGLRLIYYSQIVNDFQKGDIAEGYSVSREKKESFPLTVTSAQKNPTAFYLCASSGGTSFATDTQYFGPGTRLTVL.

The chain carries TRBV29-1 and TRBJ1-1, with D perhaps matching TRBD1 (6 bases). The CDR3 covers 11 residues. The ends were cut back, 6 bases at V and 6 bases at J, with 11 bases in the middle. In germline, CDR1 is SQVTM, CDR2 ANQGSEA. DNA for the CDR3: TGCAGCGTGCGGGGGGGCCCTGAAGCTTTCTTT. Amino acids: CSVRGGPEAFF. The complete variable domain, with remaining parts taken from reference TRBV29-1 and TRBJ1-1, reads SAVISQKPSRDICQRGTSLTIQCQVDSQVTMMFWYRQQPGQSLTLIATANQGSEATYESGFVIDKFPISRPNLTFSTLTVSNMSPEDSSIYLCSVRGGPEAFFGQGTRLTVV.

The gene calls are TRBV9 and TRBJ2-1, with TRBD2 identical over 7 bases. The CDR3 is made up of 15 amino acids. V gave up 0 bases and J gave up 8 bases; unmatched junction bases: 8. Germline CDR1 and CDR2: SGDLS and YYNGEE. The CDR3 region is CASSVDGLEGDEQFF. As DNA, the CDR3 is TGTGCCAGCAGCGTAGACGGACTAGAGGGCGATGAGCAGTTCTTC.

This clone turned up a few times. The gene calls are TRBV5-1 and TRBJ2-7, with D possibly being TRBD1 (5 bases). The germline V gene has CDR1 SGHRS and CDR2 YFSETQ. Trimming cost V 0 bases and J 3 bases, with 10 bases left between them. The CDR3 totals 14 residues. CDR3 protein: CASSLGGTRYEQYF. For the CDR3, the DNA is TGCGCCAGCAGCTTGGGGGGCACCCGCTACGAGCAGTACTTC.

This clone occurred once. This sequence joins TRBV7-8 and TRBJ2-3; tentatively, D is TRBD1 (6 bases). The germline V gene encodes CDR1 SGHVS and CDR2 FQNEAQ. The ends were cut back, 2 bases at V and 1 base at J, with 10 bases in the middle. The CDR3 has 15 residues. CDR3: CASSLSGQRTDTQYF. The CDR3 nucleotides read TGTGCCAGCAGCTTATCAGGACAGCGCACAGATACGCAGTATTTT.

The chain links TRBV7-8 to TRBJ2-1; the match to TRBD1 covers 11 bases. This CDR3 comprises 15 residues. The junction had 9 bases not matched to a gene; V was cut back by 6 bases and J by 8 bases. From germline, CDR1 is SGHVS and CDR2 FQNEAQ. The CDR3 loop is CASRFGQGAYDEQFF. DNA of the CDR3: TGTGCCAGCAGGTTTGGACAGGGGGCGTATGATGAGCAGTTCTTC.

The gene calls are TRBV18 and TRBJ2-2; tentative D call: TRBD2 (6 bases). The CDR3 has 14 amino acids. V was shortened by 3 bases and J by 7 bases, with 12 bases between the two germline ends. Germline V lookup: CDR1 KGHSH, CDR2 LQKENI. The CDR3 nucleotides read TGTGCCAGCTCACCCCGGGAGATAATCGGGGAGCTGTTTTTT. Its translation is CASSPREIIGELFF.

The chain combines TRBV7-2 with TRBJ1-5, with D tentatively TRBD1 (6 bases). The CDR3 has 15 amino acids. Per germline, CDR1 SGHTA and CDR2 FQGNSA. The V gene lost 6 bases and the J gene lost 3 bases, with 15 bases spanning the gap. CDR3 coding DNA: TGTGCCAGCAGACCCCAGGGGCTATTCAATCAGCCCCAGCATTTT. Translating it yields CASRPQGLFNQPQHF.

This clone was observed a few times. This chain connects TRBV7-9 to TRBJ1-2, with D tentatively TRBD1 (5 bases). V gave up 5 bases and J gave up 2 bases, with 12 bases separating them. CDR3 size: 14 residues. Germline-derived CDR1 and CDR2 are SEHNR and FQNEAQ (reference sequence). CDR3 nucleotide sequence: TGTGCCAGCAGCCCGGAGGGGCGAAACTATGGCTACACCTTC. Amino acid sequence: CASSPEGRNYGYTF.

This sequence joins TRBV9 and TRBJ1-3; 9 bases fit TRBD1. The germline V gene encodes CDR1 SGDLS and CDR2 YYNGEE. Unmatched junction bases numbered 3, after V lost 3 bases and J lost 2 bases. This CDR3 comprises 15 residues. CDR3 DNA: TGTGCCAGCAGCGAAGGGGACAGGGCTGGAAACACCATATATTTT. Translated: CASSEGDRAGNTIYF. The variable domain in full, with the rest retrieved from reference TRBV9 and TRBJ1-3, is DSGVTQTPKHLITATGQRVTLRCSPRSGDLSVYWYQQSLDQGLQFLIQYYNGEERAKGNILERFSAQQFPDLHSELNLSSLELGDSALYFCASSEGDRAGNTIYFGEGSWLTVV.

The genes are TRBV19 and TRBJ2-7, with TRBD2 identical over 10 bases. The germline V gene encodes CDR1 LNHDA and CDR2 SQIVND (reference sequence). This CDR3 contains 18 residues. The V and J ends lost 5 bases and 6 bases, in that order; junction bases with no gene match: 19. CDR3 residues: CASSSRDRSTLAGAEQYF. Here the CDR3 DNA reads TGTGCCAGTAGTTCGCGAGACAGATCTACGCTAGCGGGAGCCGAGCAGTACTTC.

The chain carries TRBV5-1 and TRBJ2-1; the D gene is possibly TRBD1 (6 bases). V lost 0 bases and J 4 bases, leaving 11 bases between the germline ends. CDR1 and CDR2 (germline): SGHRS, YFSETQ. The CDR3 consists of 15 residues. The CDR3: CASSLGPTGYNEQFF. The CDR3 DNA is TGCGCCAGCAGCTTGGGGCCTACAGGGTACAATGAGCAGTTCTTC.

This sequence joins TRBV4-1 and TRBJ2-7; D is perhaps TRBD1 (6 bases). The germline V and J ends were trimmed by 3 bases and 2 bases, with 14 bases remaining between them. CDR1 MGHRA and CDR2 YSYEKL come from the germline V gene. This CDR3 is 15 amino acids long. CDR3 bases: TGCGCCAGCAGCCAGGGCCCCCAGGGGCCCTACGAGCAGTACTTC. Translating gives CASSQGPQGPYEQYF.

V and J are TRBV2 and TRBJ2-6, with 9 bases identical to TRBD1. The CDR3 loop spans 18 amino acids. Germline CDR1 is SNHLY and CDR2 is FYNNEI. Losses at the gene ends were 5 bases for V and 0 bases for J; bases not matched to a gene: 8. The chain's CDR3 is CASSIGTGTSSGANVLTF. In nucleotides, the CDR3 is TGTGCCAGCAGTATTGGGACAGGGACTTCCTCTGGGGCCAACGTCCTGACTTTC.

The rearrangement uses TRBV6-1 and TRBJ1-4, with D possibly being TRBD1 (6 bases). V lost 2 bases, J lost 8 bases, and 15 bases lay in between. Per germline, CDR1 MNHNS and CDR2 SASEGT. The CDR3 consists of 15 residues. The CDR3 DNA is TGTGCCAGCAGTGAACAGGGGAGGGGGGGGGAAAAACTGTTTTTT. Translated, it gives CASSEQGRGGEKLFF.

Comments on this clone: One end of the junction is discordant with germline, which a read error may explain. V gene TRBV7-9 combines with J gene TRBJ2-5; 7 bases align to TRBD2. The CDR3 is made up of 12 amino acids. Germline V gene sequence: CDR1 SEHNR, CDR2 FQNEAQ (reference sequence). CDR3 DNA: TGTTCCAGCAGCCCCACGGGGGGGACCCAGTACTTC. This sequence encodes CSSSPTGGTQYF.

This clone was picked up a small number of times. The genes are TRBV7-2 and TRBJ2-3, with 9 positions matching TRBD2. CDR3 size: 16 residues. J lost 5 bases, V lost 1 base, and 7 bases had no gene match. From germline, CDR1 is SGHTA and CDR2 FQGNSA. The DNA of the CDR3 is TGTGCCAGCAGCTTAGACGGCGGGAGGGCGGGAGATACGCAGTATTTT. It translates to CASSLDGGRAGDTQYF.

CDR3 in amino acids: CASSAIRFGTGINEKLFF. The CDR3 DNA sequence: TGTGCCAGCAGCGCCATTAGATTTGGGACAGGGATTAATGAAAAACTGTTTTTT. This chain connects TRBV7-8 to TRBJ1-4, with 9 nucleotides matching TRBD1. After removal of 5 bases from V and 4 bases from J, the junction contained 14 bases not matched to a gene. The CDR3 extends over 18 amino acids. Germline V gene data show CDR1 as SGHVS and CDR2 as FQNEAQ.